These 6 T cell receptor beta chains came from one sample sequenced in a study of beta chain features in type 1 diabetes (dated by TCRdb to the late 2010s). Libraries came from the immunoSEQ multiplex PCR assay. The entire isolated RNA was reverse transcribed using the High Capacity cDNA Reverse Transcription Kit, and thus expressed TCRB transcripts were sequenced. TCRdb limited this immuneACCESS table to in-frame rearrangements with V and J called. A share of clones is missing; checked studies link under half to unresolved V genes, and the rest is unexplained. The sample yields 150,000 to 160,000 clones; roughly 11% were counted once. Roughly 2% of the sample is in the top ten clones. Sequencing was done on a sample of central memory CD4+ T cells from blood. The receptors here all came from a man aged 18 to 30 in good health.

J is TRBJ1-1 and V is TRBV5-4, with D perhaps matching TRBD1 (6 bases). V lost 3 bases and J lost 0, with 12 bases in between. Per the germline V gene, CDR1 is SGHNT and CDR2 is YYREEE (reference sequence). The CDR3 sequence is 15 residues long. CDR3 in DNA: TGTGCCAGCAGCTACCTGACAGGCATGAACACTGAAGCTTTCTTT. This encodes CASSYLTGMNTEAFF.

The table lists this clone with a few counts. The chain combines TRBV29-1 with TRBJ2-7, with 8 nucleotides matching TRBD2. The length of the CDR3 is 14 residues. V trimming: 7 bases; J trimming: 5 bases; junction bases outside the gene matches: 13. Germline values: CDR1 SQVTM, CDR2 ANQGSEA. CDR3 sequence (DNA): TGCAGCGCCCTTAGAGCGGGGGAGCGCCACGAGCAGTACTTC. Translation gives CSALRAGERHEQYF.

This clone was seen a few times. The chain carries TRBV30 and TRBJ1-3, with TRBD1 matching 8 bases. Germline V gene data show CDR1 as GTSNPN and CDR2 as SVGIG (reference sequence). The CDR3 contains 15 residues. The ends lost 4 bases at V and 0 bases at J; junction bases unmatched: 5. The CDR3 DNA follows: TGTGCCTGGAACAGGGGGACGGACTCTGGAAACACCATATATTTT. This codes for CAWNRGTDSGNTIYF.

This clone has only a few counts. The V and J genes are TRBV28 and TRBJ2-5; D not resolved. Germline CDR1 is MDHEN and CDR2 is SYDVKM. Trimming removed 2 bases from V and 6 bases from J, with 7 bases in between. The CDR3 spans 12 residues. Here the CDR3 reads CASSLVGQTQYF. CDR3 bases: TGTGCCAGCAGTTTAGTAGGGCAGACCCAGTACTTC.

The table lists this clone with many counts. The chain joins TRBV6-6 to TRBJ2-5; 9 bases align to TRBD1. CDR3 length: 16 amino acids. The germline gives CDR1 MNHNY, CDR2 SVGAGI (reference sequence). Trimming cost V 5 bases and J 2 bases; bases outside gene matches: 9. The CDR3 is CASSHLQGAIQETQYF. The CDR3 nucleotides read TGTGCCAGCAGTCATCTACAGGGGGCCATACAAGAGACCCAGTACTTC.

This clone was recorded at least ten times. The V call is TRBV7-2, the J call TRBJ2-7; D is unresolved. CDR3 length: 14 residues. The V end lost 5 bases, the J end lost 2 bases, and 13 bases lay between the germline ends. In germline, CDR1 is SGHTA, CDR2 FQGNSA. CDR3 residues: CASSRRQAPYEQYF. Here the CDR3 DNA reads TGTGCCAGCAGCCGACGACAAGCTCCCTACGAGCAGTACTTC.